Listed below are T cell receptor beta chains from one sample, sequenced in a study of T cells in Graves' hyperthyroidism and ophthalmopathy. TCRdb fed the multiplex PCR reads into MiXCR, producing one record per CDR3 protein. Among approximately 570,000 distinct CDR3 sequences listed, 20% were seen once. Sequencing was performed on blood. These receptor sequences come from a man in his forties with Graves' ophthalmopathy. Each CDR3 is given with its conserved first and last residue. The D gene is left open where the match is weak. Size is omitted from some rows. Given values are once, few, many or a class for expanded clones.

j_call d_call clone_size cdr3_length v_call cdr3_nt cdr3_aa
TRBJ2-7 NA few 13 TRBV27 TGTGCCAGCAGTTTACACCTAACCTACGAGCAGTACTTC CASSLHLTYEQYF
TRBJ1-5 NA few 15 TRBV6-1 TGTGCCAGCAGCGGACTAGGGAATAGCAATCAGCCCCAGCATTTT CASSGLGNSNQPQHF
TRBJ2-3 TRBD1 NA 15 TRBV5-1 TGCGCCAGCATAACCGGGACAGGGGGCTCAGATACGCAGTATTTT CASITGTGGSDTQYF
TRBJ2-3 TRBD2 few 18 TRBV20-1 TGCAGTGCTAAGGTCCCTAGCGGGAGGGCCGCTAGCACAGATACGCAGTATTTT CSAKVPSGRAASTDTQYF
TRBJ2-1 TRBD2 NA 15 TRBV19 TGTGCCAGTAGTATAAGCGGGGGGCACAACAATGAGCAGTTCTTC CASSISGGHNNEQFF
TRBJ2-1 TRBD1 few 13 TRBV5-1 TGCGCCAGCAGCACGGGACAGGACGGTGAGCAGTTCTTC CASSTGQDGEQFF
TRBJ2-4 NA NA 14 TRBV18 TGTGCCAGCTCACCACCGGACAGTAAAAACATTCAGTACTTC CASSPPDSKNIQYF
TRBJ2-5 TRBD2 NA 16 TRBV4-1 TGCGCCAGCAGCCAAGTGGTAGCGGGCGGGGTATGGGACCAGTACTTC CASSQVVAGGVWDQYF
TRBJ1-1 NA few 15 TRBV5-1 TGCGCCAGCAGCCTCATCTGGGACAAGAACACTGAAGCTTTCTTT CASSLIWDKNTEAFF
TRBJ2-1 TRBD2 many 15 TRBV5-1 TGCGCCAGCAGACCCCTAGCGGGAGGAGGTAATGAGCAGTTCTTC CASRPLAGGGNEQFF
TRBJ2-3 NA many 14 TRBV11-2 TGTGCCAGCAGCTTAGTGCGGGCCACAGATACGCAGTATTTT CASSLVRATDTQYF
TRBJ2-5 NA NA 19 TRBV7-9 TGTGCCAGCAGCTTAGGCGTGAAACTAGGAGGTTCGAACCAAGAGACCCAGTACTTC CASSLGVKLGGSNQETQYF
TRBJ1-4 NA NA 15 TRBV28 TGTGCCAGCAGTCCGTTGACAGGCCGGGGTGAAAAACTGTTTTTT CASSPLTGRGEKLFF
TRBJ2-7 NA few 13 TRBV24-1 TGTGCCACCAGTCAGGGATTTTCCTACGAGCAGTACTTC CATSQGFSYEQYF
TRBJ1-2 NA NA 15 TRBV25-1 TGTGCCAGCAGTGAAGGGGGCAGGGGACCCTATGGCTACACCTTC CASSEGGRGPYGYTF
TRBJ1-5 TRBD1 few 16 TRBV6-1 TGTGCCAGCAGCCCCTACAGGGGAGATGGCAATCAGCCCCAGCATTTT CASSPYRGDGNQPQHF
TRBJ1-5 NA few 14 TRBV20-1 TGCAGTGCTAGGCGGCCGAATAGCAATCAGCCCCAGCATTTT CSARRPNSNQPQHF
TRBJ2-3 TRBD1 once 15 TRBV7-2 TGTGCCAGCAGCTTAGAGGACAGGTTATCAGATACGCAGTATTTT CASSLEDRLSDTQYF
TRBJ2-3 NA NA 12 TRBV29-1 TGCAGCGTTGGAGGCAGCACAGATACGCAGTATTTT CSVGGSTDTQYF
TRBJ1-2 TRBD1 many 15 TRBV27 TGTGCCAGCAGGCGAAGGACAGGGGGCAGAGGCGGCTACACCTTC CASRRRTGGRGGYTF
TRBJ2-1 NA NA 14 TRBV24-1 TGTGCCACCAGTGGGAACAGATCTCGCAATGAGCAGTTCTTC CATSGNRSRNEQFF
TRBJ2-1 TRBD2 many 15 TRBV20-1 TGCAGTGCTACCTTAGCGGGAGGGCCGGGGAATGAGCAGTTCTTC CSATLAGGPGNEQFF
TRBJ1-1 NA NA 15 TRBV7-9 TGTGCCAGCAGCGGCACAGGGAACACGAACACTGAAGCTTTCTTT CASSGTGNTNTEAFF
TRBJ2-1 NA few 15 TRBV9 TGTGCCAGCAGCACCTTCAGCGCTCCGGGCAATGAGCAGTTCTTC CASSTFSAPGNEQFF
TRBJ2-2 NA many 16 TRBV2 TGTGCCAGCAGTGACGCCGGTCAGGGCGACACCGGGGAGCTGTTTTTT CASSDAGQGDTGELFF
TRBJ1-1 NA many 15 TRBV7-9 TGTGCCAGCAGCTCCCTCACGGGGAAGGACACTGAAGCTTTCTTT CASSSLTGKDTEAFF
TRBJ2-5 NA few 15 TRBV7-9 TGTGCCAGCCCTCTAACGGGGGATCCGGTGGAGACCCAGTACTTC CASPLTGDPVETQYF
TRBJ2-3 NA many 11 TRBV11-2 TGTGCCAGCAGCCACTTGGATACGCAGTATTTT CASSHLDTQYF
TRBJ2-1 TRBD2 NA 16 TRBV20-1 TGCAGTGCGAGAGCGGCGGGAGGTCGGATATACAATGAGCAGTTCTTC CSARAAGGRIYNEQFF
TRBJ2-2 NA NA 13 TRBV6-1 TGTGCCAGCATGGAGGGGCGCGCCGGGGAGCTGTTTTTT CASMEGRAGELFF
TRBJ2-7 NA many 17 TRBV24-1 TGTGCCACCAAAGTCAGTATGAGGGGCCTCCTCTCCTACGAGCAGTACTTC CATKVSMRGLLSYEQYF
TRBJ2-1 TRBD2 few 18 TRBV6-2/TRBV6-3 TGTGCCAGCAGTTACTCCTTGGGACTAGCGGGAGTTAGTAATGAGCAGTTCTTC CASSYSLGLAGVSNEQFF
TRBJ1-3 NA few 17 TRBV13 TGTGCCAGCAGCTTAGGCCGTAGGGGGGCGTCTGGAAACACCATATATTTT CASSLGRRGASGNTIYF
TRBJ2-3 TRBD2 many 14 TRBV28 TGTGCCAGCAGTTTGGGGAGCGGGGAAGATACGCAGTATTTT CASSLGSGEDTQYF
TRBJ2-3 TRBD2 many 17 TRBV7-9 TGTGCCAGCAGCCCACCCCGCGCGGGGGGGCGATCAGATACGCAGTATTTT CASSPPRAGGRSDTQYF
TRBJ1-1 TRBD1 NA 15 TRBV7-9 TGTGCCAGCAGCCGCCCAACAGGGGGAGGTACTGAAGCTTTCTTT CASSRPTGGGTEAFF
TRBJ1-2 NA NA 16 TRBV9 TGTGCCAGCAGCACCCTGTCACAGAGCTATAACTATGGCTACACCTTC CASSTLSQSYNYGYTF
TRBJ1-3 NA NA 15 TRBV18 TGTGCCAGCTTCCTCGGTCTGGGACCTGGAAACACCATATATTTT CASFLGLGPGNTIYF
TRBJ2-7 NA few 14 TRBV9 TGTGCCAGCGGGCGGGGGACAGATCACTACGAGCAGTACTTC CASGRGTDHYEQYF
TRBJ2-7 NA few 12 TRBV20-1 TGCAGTGCCAGACTAGACAGTTACGAGCAGTACTTC CSARLDSYEQYF
TRBJ1-1 NA many 16 TRBV27 TGTGCCAGCAAGGCCACTCCCAGGCGGGTGAACACTGAAGCTTTCTTT CASKATPRRVNTEAFF
TRBJ1-1 TRBD1 NA 15 TRBV7-9 TGTGCCAGCAGCAATAAACAGGGGGCGGGCACTGAAGCTTTCTTT CASSNKQGAGTEAFF
TRBJ1-2 NA many 14 TRBV30 TGTGCCTGGCCAACAGGGCCCGGCTACTATGGCTACACCTTC CAWPTGPGYYGYTF
TRBJ2-3 TRBD2 many 17 TRBV2 TGTGCCAGCAGTGAGGGGGGACTAGCGGGGAGCACAGATACGCAGTATTTT CASSEGGLAGSTDTQYF
TRBJ1-4 NA NA 12 TRBV20-1 TGCAGTGCTCCCCGGAGTGGGGAAAAACTGTTTTTT CSAPRSGEKLFF